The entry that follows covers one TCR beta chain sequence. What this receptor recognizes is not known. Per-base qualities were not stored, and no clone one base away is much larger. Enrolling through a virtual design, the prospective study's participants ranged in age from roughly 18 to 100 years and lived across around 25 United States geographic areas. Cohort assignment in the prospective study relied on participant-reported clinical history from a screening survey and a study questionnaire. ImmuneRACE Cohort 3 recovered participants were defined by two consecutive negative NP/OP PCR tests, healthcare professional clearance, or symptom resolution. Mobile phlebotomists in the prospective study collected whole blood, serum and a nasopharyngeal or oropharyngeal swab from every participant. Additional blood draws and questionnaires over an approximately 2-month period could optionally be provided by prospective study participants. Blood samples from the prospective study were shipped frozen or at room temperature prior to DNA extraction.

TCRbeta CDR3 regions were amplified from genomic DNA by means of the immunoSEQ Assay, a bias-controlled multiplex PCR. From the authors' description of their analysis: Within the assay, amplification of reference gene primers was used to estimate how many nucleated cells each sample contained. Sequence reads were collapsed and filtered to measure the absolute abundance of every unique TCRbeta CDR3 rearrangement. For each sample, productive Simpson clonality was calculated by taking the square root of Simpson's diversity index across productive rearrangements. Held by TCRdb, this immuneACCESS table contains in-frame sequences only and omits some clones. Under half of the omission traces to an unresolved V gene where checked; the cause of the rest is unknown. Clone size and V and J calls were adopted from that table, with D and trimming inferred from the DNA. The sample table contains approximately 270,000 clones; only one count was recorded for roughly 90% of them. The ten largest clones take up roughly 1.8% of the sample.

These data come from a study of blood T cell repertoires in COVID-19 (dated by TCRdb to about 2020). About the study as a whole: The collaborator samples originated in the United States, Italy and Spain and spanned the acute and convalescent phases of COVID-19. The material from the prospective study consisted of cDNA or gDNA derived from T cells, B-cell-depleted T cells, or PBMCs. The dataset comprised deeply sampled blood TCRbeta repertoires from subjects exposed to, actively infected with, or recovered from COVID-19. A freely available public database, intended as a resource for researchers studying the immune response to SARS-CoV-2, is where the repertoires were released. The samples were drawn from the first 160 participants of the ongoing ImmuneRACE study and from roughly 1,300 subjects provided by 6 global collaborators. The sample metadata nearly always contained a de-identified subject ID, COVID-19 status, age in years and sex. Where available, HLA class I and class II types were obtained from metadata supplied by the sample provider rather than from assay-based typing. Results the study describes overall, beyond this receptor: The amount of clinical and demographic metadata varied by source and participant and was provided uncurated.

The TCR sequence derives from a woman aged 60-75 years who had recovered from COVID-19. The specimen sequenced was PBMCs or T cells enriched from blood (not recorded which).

The DNA reads as follows: TGCGCCAGCAGCTTGGTGGGTGGTGGACTAGCGACTGGCAGAGAGCAGTTCTTC. The encoded protein is CASSLVGGGLATGREQFF. The chain is encoded by TRBV5-1 joined to TRBJ2-1; 9 middle bases align to TRBD2. In the germline V gene, CDR1 corresponds to SGHRS and CDR2 to YFSETQ. V has 0 bases trimmed and J has 10 bases trimmed; junction bases matching no gene number 17. From cysteine to phenylalanine, the CDR3 is 18 amino acids long. The DNA shown is the 54-base CDR3, in frame from base 1.